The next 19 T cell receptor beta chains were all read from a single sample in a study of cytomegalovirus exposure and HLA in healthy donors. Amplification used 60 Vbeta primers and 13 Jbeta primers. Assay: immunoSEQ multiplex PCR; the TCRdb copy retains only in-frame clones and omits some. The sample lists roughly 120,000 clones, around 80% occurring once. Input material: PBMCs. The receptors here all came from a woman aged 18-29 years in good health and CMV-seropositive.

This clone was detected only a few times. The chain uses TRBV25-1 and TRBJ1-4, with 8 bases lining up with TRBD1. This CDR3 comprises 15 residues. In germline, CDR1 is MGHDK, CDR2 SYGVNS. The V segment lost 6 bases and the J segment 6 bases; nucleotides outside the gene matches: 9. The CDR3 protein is CASRPSGGFDEKLFF. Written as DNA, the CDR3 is TGTGCCAGCAGGCCTTCAGGGGGCTTCGATGAAAAACTGTTTTTT.

CDR3 nucleotide sequence: TGTGCCAGCAGCTTATTAGCGGGAGGGTCGGGCACAGATACGCAGTATTTT. Protein product: CASSLLAGGSGTDTQYF. The chain couples TRBV7-3 to TRBJ2-3, with 11 bases lining up with TRBD2. CDR3 length: 17 residues. In germline, CDR1 is SGHTA, CDR2 FQGTGA. V lost 2 bases, J lost 1 base, and 5 bases stayed unmatched.

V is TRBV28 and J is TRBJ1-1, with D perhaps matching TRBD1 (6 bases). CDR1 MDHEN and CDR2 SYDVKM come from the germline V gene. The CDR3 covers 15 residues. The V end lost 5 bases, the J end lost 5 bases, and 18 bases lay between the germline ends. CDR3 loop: CASSVHRETGTEAFF. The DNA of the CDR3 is TGTGCCAGCAGTGTCCACAGGGAGACGGGGACTGAAGCTTTCTTT.

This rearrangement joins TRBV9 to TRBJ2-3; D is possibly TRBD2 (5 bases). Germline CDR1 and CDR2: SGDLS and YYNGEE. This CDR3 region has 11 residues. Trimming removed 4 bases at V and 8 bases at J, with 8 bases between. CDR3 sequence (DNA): TGTGCCAGCAGCCCTGGGAGTACGCAGTATTTT. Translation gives CASSPGSTQYF.

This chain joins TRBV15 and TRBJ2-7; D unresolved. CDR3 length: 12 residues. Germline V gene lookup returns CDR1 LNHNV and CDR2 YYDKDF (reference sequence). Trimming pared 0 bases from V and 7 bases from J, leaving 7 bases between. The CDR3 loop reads CATSRDPLEQYF. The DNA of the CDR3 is TGTGCCACCAGCAGAGATCCGCTAGAGCAGTACTTC.

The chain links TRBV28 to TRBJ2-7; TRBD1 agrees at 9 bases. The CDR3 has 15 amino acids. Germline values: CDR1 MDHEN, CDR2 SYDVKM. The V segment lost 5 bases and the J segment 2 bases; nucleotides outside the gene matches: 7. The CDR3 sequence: CASSATGQGTYEQYF. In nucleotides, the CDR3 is TGTGCCAGCAGTGCCACCGGACAGGGGACCTACGAGCAGTACTTC.

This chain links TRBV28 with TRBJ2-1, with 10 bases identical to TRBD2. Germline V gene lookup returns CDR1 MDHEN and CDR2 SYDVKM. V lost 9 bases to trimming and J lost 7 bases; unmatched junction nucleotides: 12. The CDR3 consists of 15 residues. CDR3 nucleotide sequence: TGTGCCAGTTCGTCTAGCGGGAGTGTAAAGAATGAGCAGTTCTTC. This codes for CASSSSGSVKNEQFF.

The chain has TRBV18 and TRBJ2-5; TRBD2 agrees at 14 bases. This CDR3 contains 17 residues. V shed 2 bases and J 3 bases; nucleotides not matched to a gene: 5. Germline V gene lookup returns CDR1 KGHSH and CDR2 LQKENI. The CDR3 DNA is TGTGCCAGCTCACCATCGACTAGCGGGAGGGCCGAAGAGACCCAGTACTTC. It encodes CASSPSTSGRAEETQYF.

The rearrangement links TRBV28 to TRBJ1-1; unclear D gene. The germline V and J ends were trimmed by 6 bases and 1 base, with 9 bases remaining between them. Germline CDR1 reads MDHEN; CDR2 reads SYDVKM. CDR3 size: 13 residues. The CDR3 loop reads CASSLIANTEAFF. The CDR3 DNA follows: TGTGCCAGCAGCCTCATAGCGAACACTGAAGCTTTCTTT.

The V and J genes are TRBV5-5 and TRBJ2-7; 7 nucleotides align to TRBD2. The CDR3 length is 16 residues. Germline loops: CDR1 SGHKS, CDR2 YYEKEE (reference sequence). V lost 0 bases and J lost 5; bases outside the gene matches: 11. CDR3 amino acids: CASSLERTRIGDEQYF. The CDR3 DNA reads TGTGCCAGCAGCTTGGAGCGGACTAGGATAGGTGACGAGCAGTACTTC.

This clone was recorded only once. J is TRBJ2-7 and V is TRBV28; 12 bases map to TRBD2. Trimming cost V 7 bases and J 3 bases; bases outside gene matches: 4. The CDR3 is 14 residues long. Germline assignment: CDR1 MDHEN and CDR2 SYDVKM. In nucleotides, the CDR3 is TGTGCCAGCACCATGACTAGCGGGAGCTACGAGCAGTACTTC. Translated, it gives CASTMTSGSYEQYF.

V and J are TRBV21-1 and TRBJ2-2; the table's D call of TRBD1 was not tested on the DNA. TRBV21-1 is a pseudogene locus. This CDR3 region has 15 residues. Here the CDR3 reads CASSKPKQGPGELFF. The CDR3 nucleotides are TGTGCCAGCAGCAAACCTAAACAGGGACCCGGGGAGCTGTTTTTT.

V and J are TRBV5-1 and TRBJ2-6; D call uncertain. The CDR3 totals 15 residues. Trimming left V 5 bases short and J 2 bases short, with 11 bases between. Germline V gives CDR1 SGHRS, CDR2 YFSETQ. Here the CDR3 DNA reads TGCGCCAGCAGTTCGTCTCAGGCTGGGGCCAACGTCCTGACTTTC. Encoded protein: CASSSSQAGANVLTF.

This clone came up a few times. In nucleotides, the CDR3 is TGTGCCAGCAGCCAAGATGGCGCTAGCGGGAGGTACGAGCAGTACTTC. Encoded protein: CASSQDGASGRYEQYF. The V gene is TRBV4-2, the J gene TRBJ2-7, with 11 bases that match TRBD2. The germline V gene has CDR1 LGHNA and CDR2 YNFKEQ. This CDR3 contains 16 residues. V lost 0 bases and J lost 4; bases outside the gene matches: 5.

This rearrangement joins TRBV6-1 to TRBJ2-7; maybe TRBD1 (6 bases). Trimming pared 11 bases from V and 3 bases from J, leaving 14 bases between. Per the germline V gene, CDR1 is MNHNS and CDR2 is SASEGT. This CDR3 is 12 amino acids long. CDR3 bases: TGTGCCCTGATCCGGGGACACTACGAGCAGTACTTC. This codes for CALIRGHYEQYF.

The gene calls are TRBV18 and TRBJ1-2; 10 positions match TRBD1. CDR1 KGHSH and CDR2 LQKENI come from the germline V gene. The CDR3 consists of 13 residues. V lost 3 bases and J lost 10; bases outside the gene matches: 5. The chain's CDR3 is CASSPGTGVTYTF. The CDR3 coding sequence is TGTGCCAGCTCACCGGGGACAGGGGTTACCTACACCTTC.

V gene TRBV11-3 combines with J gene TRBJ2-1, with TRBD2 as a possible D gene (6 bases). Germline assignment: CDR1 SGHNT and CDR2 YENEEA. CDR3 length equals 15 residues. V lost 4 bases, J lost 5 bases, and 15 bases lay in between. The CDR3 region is CASSSPSEWDNEQFF. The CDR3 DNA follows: TGTGCCAGCAGCTCGCCTAGCGAATGGGACAATGAGCAGTTCTTC.

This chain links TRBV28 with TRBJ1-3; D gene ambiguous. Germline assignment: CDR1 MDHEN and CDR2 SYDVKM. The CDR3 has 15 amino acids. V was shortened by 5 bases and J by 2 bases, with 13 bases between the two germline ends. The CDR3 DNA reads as TGTGCCAGCAGTACCCCTATGGAGGCTGGAAACACCATATATTTT. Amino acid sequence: CASSTPMEAGNTIYF.

DNA for the CDR3: TGTGCCTGGACCGTAGGGTTTGACAGATACTCTGGAAACACCATATATTTT. Translation: CAWTVGFDRYSGNTIYF. The J gene is TRBJ1-3, the V gene TRBV30; tentative D call: TRBD1 (5 bases). This CDR3 comprises 17 residues. The V end was cut by 4 bases, the J end by 0 bases, with 19 bases between. Germline lookup yields CDR1 GTSNPN and CDR2 SVGIG (reference sequence).